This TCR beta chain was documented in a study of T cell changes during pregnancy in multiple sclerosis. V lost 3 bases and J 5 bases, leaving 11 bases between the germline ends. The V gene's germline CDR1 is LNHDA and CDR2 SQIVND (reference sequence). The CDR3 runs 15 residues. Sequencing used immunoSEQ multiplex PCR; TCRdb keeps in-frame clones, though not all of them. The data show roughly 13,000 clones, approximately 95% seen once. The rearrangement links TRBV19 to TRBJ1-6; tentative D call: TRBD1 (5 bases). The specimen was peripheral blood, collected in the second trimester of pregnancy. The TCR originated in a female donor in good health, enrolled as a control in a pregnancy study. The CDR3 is CASSILSTDNSPLHF. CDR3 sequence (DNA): TGTGCCAGTAGTATCCTTTCGACAGATAATTCACCCCTCCACTTT.